This TCR beta chain was recorded in a study of tumor and adjacent non-tumor tissue in lung cancer. Study-wide context: The cohort had about 12 adenocarcinoma, 2 squamous cell and 1 small cell patients. Each sample yielded some 4 million productive TCRbeta reads on average.

A modified ARM-PCR protocol with three rounds of nested PCR amplified TCRbeta. TCRdb recomputed calls from the multiplex PCR reads with MiXCR, one row per CDR3 protein. The sample contains about 110,000 distinct CDR3 sequences, 84% of which appear only once. The CDR3 is 16 residues long. Germline loops: CDR1 SGHNT, CDR2 YENEEA. V was clipped by 2 bases and J by 0 bases, with 13 bases between them. This sample's RNA came from whole unsorted tissue. The specimen was lung tumor tissue. This sequence originates from a man between 65 and 85 years old with non-small cell lung cancer. The rearrangement uses TRBV11-3 and TRBJ1-1; the D is unclear. The CDR3 region has the DNA TGTGCCAGCAGCTTAAAGGCAATGTGGATGAACACTGAAGCTTTCTTT. Protein sequence: CASSLKAMWMNTEAFF.